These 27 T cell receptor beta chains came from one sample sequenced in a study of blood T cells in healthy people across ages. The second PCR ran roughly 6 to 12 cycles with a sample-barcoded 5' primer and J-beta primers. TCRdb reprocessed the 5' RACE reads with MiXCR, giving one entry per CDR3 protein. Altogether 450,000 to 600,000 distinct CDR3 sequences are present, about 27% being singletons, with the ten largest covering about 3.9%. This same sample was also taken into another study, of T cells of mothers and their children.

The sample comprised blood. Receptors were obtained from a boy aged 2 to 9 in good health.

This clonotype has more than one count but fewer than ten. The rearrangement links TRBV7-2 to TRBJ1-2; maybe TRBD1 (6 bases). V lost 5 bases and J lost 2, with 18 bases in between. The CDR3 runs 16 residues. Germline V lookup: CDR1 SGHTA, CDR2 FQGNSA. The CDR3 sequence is CASSPFRAGGNYGYTF. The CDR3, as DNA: TGTGCCAGCAGCCCTTTCCGGGCGGGGGGCAACTATGGCTACACCTTC.

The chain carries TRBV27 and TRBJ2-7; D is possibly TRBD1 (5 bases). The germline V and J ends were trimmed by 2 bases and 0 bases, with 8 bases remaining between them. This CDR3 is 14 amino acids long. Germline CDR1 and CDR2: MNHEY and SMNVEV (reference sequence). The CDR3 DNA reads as TGTGCCAGCAGTTTAAATGGGGCCTCCTACGAGCAGTACTTC. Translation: CASSLNGASYEQYF.

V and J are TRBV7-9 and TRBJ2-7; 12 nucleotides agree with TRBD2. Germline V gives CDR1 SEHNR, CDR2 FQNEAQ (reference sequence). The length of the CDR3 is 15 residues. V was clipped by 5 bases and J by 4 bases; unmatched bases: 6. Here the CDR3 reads CASSPTSGGMYEQYF. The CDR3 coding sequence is TGTGCCAGCAGCCCAACTAGCGGGGGGATGTACGAGCAGTACTTC. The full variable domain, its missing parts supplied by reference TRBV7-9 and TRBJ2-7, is DTGVSQNPRHKITKRGQNVTFRCDPISEHNRLYWYRQTLGQGPEFLTYFQNEAQLEKSRLLSDRFSAERPKGSFSTLEIQRTEQGDSAMYLCASSPTSGGMYEQYFGPGTRLTVT.

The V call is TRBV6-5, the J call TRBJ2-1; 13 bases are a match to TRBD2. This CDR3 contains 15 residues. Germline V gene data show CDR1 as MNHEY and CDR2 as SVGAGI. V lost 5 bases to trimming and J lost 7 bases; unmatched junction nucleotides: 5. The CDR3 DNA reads TGTGCCAGCAGTCCCGGACTAGCGGGAGAGAATGAGCAGTTCTTC. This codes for CASSPGLAGENEQFF.

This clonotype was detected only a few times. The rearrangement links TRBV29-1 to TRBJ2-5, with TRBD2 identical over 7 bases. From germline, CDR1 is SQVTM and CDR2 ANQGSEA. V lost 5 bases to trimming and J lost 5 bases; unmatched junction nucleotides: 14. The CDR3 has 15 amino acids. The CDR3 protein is CSVIWSTSLRETQYF. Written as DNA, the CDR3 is TGCAGCGTTATCTGGTCGACTAGCCTGCGGGAGACCCAGTACTTC.

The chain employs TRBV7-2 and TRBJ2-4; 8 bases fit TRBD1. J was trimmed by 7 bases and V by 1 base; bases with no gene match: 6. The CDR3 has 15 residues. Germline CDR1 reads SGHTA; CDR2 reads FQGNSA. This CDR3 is CASSLVPGTGNIQYF. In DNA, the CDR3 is TGTGCCAGCAGCTTAGTCCCCGGGACAGGCAACATTCAGTACTTC.

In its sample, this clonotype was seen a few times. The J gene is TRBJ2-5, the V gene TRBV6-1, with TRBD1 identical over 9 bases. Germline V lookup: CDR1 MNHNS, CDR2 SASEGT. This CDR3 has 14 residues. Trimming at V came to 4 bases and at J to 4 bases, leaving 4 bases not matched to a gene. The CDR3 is CASSGQGGGETQYF. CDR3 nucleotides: TGTGCCAGCAGTGGACAGGGGGGAGGAGAGACCCAGTACTTC.

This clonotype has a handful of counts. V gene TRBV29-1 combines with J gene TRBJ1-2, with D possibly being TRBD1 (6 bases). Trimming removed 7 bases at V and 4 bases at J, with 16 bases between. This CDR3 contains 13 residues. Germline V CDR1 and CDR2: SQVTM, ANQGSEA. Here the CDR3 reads CSAEGGVSYGYTF. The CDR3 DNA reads TGCAGCGCCGAGGGGGGTGTTAGCTATGGCTACACCTTC.

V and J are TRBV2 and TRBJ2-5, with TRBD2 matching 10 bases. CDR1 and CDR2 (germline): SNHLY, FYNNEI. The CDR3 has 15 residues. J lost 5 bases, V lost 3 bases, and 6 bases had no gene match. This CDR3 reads CASSDQRGGRETQYF. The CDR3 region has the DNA TGTGCCAGCAGTGATCAGCGGGGGGGCCGGGAGACCCAGTACTTC.

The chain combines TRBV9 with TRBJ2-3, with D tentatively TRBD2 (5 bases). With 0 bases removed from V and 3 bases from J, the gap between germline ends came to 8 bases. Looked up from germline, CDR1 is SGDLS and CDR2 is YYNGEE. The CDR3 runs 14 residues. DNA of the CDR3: TGTGCCAGCAGCGTAGACGGGGTGACAGATACGCAGTATTTT. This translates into CASSVDGVTDTQYF. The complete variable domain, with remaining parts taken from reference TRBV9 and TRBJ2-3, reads DSGVTQTPKHLITATGQRVTLRCSPRSGDLSVYWYQQSLDQGLQFLIQYYNGEERAKGNILERFSAQQFPDLHSELNLSSLELGDSALYFCASSVDGVTDTQYFGPGTRLTVL.

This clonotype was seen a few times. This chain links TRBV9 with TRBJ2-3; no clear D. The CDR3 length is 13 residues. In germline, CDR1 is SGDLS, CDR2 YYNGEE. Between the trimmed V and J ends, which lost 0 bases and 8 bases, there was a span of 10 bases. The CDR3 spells CASSVDVGGTQYF. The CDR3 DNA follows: TGTGCCAGCAGCGTAGATGTGGGTGGTACGCAGTATTTT.

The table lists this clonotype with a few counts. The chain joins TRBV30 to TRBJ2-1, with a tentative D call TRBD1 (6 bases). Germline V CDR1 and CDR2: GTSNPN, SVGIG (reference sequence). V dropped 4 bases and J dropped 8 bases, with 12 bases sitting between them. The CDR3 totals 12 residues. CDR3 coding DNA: TGTGCCTGGACGGACAGAGGCGATGAGCAGTTCTTC. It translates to CAWTDRGDEQFF.

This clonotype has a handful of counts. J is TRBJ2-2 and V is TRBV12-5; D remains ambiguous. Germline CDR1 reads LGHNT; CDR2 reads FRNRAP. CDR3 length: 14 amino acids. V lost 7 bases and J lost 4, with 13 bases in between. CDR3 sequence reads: CASVIGDPTGELFF. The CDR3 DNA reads TGTGCTAGTGTCATTGGAGACCCCACCGGGGAGCTGTTTTTT. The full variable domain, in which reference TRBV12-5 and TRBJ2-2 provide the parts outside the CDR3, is DARVTQTPRHKVTEMGQEVTMRCQPILGHNTVFWYRQTMMQGLELLAYFRNRAPLDDSGMPKDRFSAEMPDATLATLKIQPSEPRDSAVYFCASVIGDPTGELFFGEGSRLTVL.

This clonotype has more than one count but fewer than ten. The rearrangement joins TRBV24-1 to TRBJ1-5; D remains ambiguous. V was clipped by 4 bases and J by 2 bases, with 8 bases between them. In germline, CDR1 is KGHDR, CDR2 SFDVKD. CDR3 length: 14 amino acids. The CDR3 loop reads CATSDGDRNQPQHF. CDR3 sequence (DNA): TGTGCCACCAGTGACGGGGATCGCAATCAGCCCCAGCATTTT.

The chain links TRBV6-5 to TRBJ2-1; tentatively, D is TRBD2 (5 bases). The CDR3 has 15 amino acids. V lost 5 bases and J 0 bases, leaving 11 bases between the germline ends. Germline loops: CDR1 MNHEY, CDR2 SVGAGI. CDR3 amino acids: CASSRTWGSYNEQFF. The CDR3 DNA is TGTGCCAGCAGTCGGACTTGGGGCTCCTACAATGAGCAGTTCTTC.

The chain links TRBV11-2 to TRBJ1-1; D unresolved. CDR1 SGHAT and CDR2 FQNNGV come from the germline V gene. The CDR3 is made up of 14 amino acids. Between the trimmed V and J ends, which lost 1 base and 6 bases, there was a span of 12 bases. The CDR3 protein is CASSLGGRTSEAFF. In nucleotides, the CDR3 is TGTGCCAGCAGCTTAGGGGGTCGAACGTCTGAAGCTTTCTTT. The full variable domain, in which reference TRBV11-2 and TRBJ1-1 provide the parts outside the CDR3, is EAGVAQSPRYKIIEKRQSVAFWCNPISGHATLYWYQQILGQGPKLLIQFQNNGVVDDSQLPKDRFSAERLKGVDSTLKIQPAKLEDSAVYLCASSLGGRTSEAFFGQGTRLTVV.

In DNA form, the CDR3 reads TGTGCCAGCAGTTTAGGGGAGGGGATAGAGACCCAGTACTTC. This sequence encodes CASSLGEGIETQYF. J is TRBJ2-5 and V is TRBV12-3 or TRBV12-4, with 7 nucleotides matching TRBD2. This CDR3 is built from 14 residues. The ends lost 1 base at V and 4 bases at J; junction bases unmatched: 3.

For the CDR3, the DNA is TGCAGCGTCGCAGGGTACTATGGCTACACCTTC. Translating gives CSVAGYYGYTF. J is TRBJ1-2 and V is TRBV29-1; D is perhaps TRBD1 (5 bases). In germline, CDR1 is SQVTM, CDR2 ANQGSEA. The V end was cut by 6 bases, the J end by 3 bases, with 8 bases between. The CDR3 has 11 residues.

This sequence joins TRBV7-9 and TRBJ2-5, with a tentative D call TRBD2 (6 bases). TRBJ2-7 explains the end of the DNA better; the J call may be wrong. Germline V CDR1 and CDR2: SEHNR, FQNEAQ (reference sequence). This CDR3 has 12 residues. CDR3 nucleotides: TGTGCCAGCACCCAGGTGGGAGGCGAGCAGTACTTC. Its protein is CASTQVGGEQYF.

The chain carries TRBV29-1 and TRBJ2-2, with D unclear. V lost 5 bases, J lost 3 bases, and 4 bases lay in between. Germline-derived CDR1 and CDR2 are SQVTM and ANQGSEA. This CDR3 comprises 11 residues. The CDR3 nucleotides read TGCAGCGTTAAACACACCGGGGAGCTGTTTTTT. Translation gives CSVKHTGELFF.

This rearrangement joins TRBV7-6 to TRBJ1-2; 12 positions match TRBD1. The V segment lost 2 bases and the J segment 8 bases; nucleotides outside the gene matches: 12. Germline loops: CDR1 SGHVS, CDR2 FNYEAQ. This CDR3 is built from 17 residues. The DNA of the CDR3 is TGTGCCAGCAGCTTATCACCCGCAGGGACAGGGGGCTTCGGCTACACCTTC. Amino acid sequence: CASSLSPAGTGGFGYTF.

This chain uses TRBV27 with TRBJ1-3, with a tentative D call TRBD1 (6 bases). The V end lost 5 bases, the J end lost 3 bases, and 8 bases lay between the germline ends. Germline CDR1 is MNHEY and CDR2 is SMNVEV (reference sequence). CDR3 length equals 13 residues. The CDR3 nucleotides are TGTGCCAGCAGTAACAGGGTTGGAAACACCATATATTTT. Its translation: CASSNRVGNTIYF.

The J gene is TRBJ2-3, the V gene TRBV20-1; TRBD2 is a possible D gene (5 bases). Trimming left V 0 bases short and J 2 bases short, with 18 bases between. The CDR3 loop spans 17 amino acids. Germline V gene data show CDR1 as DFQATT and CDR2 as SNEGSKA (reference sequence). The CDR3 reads CSARDIEGLSPTDTQYF. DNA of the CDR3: TGCAGTGCTAGAGATATTGAGGGCCTCTCCCCCACAGATACGCAGTATTTT.

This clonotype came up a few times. This CDR3 reads CASSPRGGSGYEQYF. The CDR3 coding sequence is TGTGCCAGCAGCCCCCGGGGCGGGAGTGGCTACGAGCAGTACTTC. V and J are TRBV7-2 and TRBJ2-5, with 7 bases that match TRBD2. TRBJ2-7 matches the DNA end more closely, so the J call is doubtful. The CDR3 spans 15 residues. Germline V gene data show CDR1 as SGHTA and CDR2 as FQGNSA.

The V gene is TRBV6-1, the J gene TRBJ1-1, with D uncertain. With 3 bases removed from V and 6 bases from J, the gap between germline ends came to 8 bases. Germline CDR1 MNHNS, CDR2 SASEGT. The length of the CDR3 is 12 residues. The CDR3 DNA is TGTGCCAGCAGTGACTACGGTGCTGAAGCTTTCTTT. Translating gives CASSDYGAEAFF.

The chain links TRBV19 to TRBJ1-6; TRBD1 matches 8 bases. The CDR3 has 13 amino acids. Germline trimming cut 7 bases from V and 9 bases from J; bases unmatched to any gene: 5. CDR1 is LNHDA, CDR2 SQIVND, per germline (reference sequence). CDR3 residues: CASNSRGLSPLHF. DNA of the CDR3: TGTGCCAGTAACAGCAGGGGGCTTTCACCCCTCCACTTT.

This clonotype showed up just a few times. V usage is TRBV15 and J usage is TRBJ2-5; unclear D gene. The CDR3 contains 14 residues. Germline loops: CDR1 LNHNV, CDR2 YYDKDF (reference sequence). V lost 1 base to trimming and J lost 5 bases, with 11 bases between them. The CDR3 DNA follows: TGTGCCACCAGCAGAGGCACAGCTCGGGAGACCCAGTACTTC. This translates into CATSRGTARETQYF.